Reported below is one TCR beta chain. This record comes from a study of blood T cell repertoires in COVID-19. The wider study: Acute and convalescent COVID-19 specimens originated in the United States, Italy and Spain. From T cells, B-cell-depleted T cells, or PBMCs came the material, which was cDNA or gDNA.

As handled by the study authors: Reference gene primer amplification gave estimated nucleated cell counts. Repertoires were generated with immunoSEQ multiplex PCR, while TCRdb's copy carries only in-frame clones and drops some. V and J calls and clone size are given by that table; D and trimming were obtained from the DNA. The repertoire holds roughly 130,000 clones, 87% seen once, with 3% to 4% in the top ten. This CDR3 has 15 residues. CDR1 is LNHDA and CDR2 is SQIVND in the germline V gene (reference sequence). V gave up 6 bases and J gave up 6 bases; unmatched junction bases: 9. This receptor was identified in a woman aged 60 to 75 with acute or convalescent COVID-19. The sequenced sample consisted of peripheral blood. The V call is TRBV19, the J call TRBJ2-1, with TRBD2 matching 9 bases. CDR3 bases: TGTGCCAGTAGCCCCCCGGGACTAGCTAGCAATGAGCAGTTCTTC. The encoded protein is CASSPPGLASNEQFF.